The present T cell receptor (beta chain) was sequenced within a study of Ad26.COV2.S vaccination and SARS-CoV-2 variants. The overall study: The authors gave Ad26.COV2.S intramuscularly, either once or twice 56 days apart.

The table came from immunoSEQ multiplex PCR; TCRdb's copy has only in-frame clones and leaves some out. The data contain about 370,000 clones, 70% to 90% of them singletons. In germline, CDR1 is DFQATT, CDR2 SNEGSKA (reference sequence). J gave up 4 bases and V 3 bases, and 8 bases lay outside the gene matches. The CDR3 is made up of 14 amino acids. The treatment is: some 19 received Ad26.COV2.S at low or high dose, single or two shots; 5 received placebo; per-sample allocation not given. Day 63 following the first vaccine or placebo injection was when the samples were taken. The sequence derives from a person between 18 and 60 years old who received the Ad26.COV2.S COVID-19 vaccine or a placebo. This chain uses TRBV20-1 with TRBJ1-2, with 7 bases aligning to TRBD1. The sequenced sample was peripheral blood, obtained in a trial of Ad26.COV2.S vaccine versus placebo. Here the CDR3 DNA reads TGCAGTGCTAGTGGAGGGGGCGCGGCCTATGGCTACACCTTC. It codes for CSASGGGAAYGYTF.